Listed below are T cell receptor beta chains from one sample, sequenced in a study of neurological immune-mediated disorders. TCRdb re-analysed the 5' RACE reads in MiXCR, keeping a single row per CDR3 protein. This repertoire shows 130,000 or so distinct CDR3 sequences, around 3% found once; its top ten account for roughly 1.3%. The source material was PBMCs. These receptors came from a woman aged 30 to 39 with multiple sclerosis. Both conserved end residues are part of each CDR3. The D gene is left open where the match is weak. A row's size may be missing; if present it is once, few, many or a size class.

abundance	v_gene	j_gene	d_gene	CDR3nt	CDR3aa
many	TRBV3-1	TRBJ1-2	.	TGTGCCAGCATGGGACACCTCTATGGCTACACCTTC	CASMGHLYGYTF
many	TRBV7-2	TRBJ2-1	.	TGTGCCAGCTCTCCCTCGACAGCCTACAATGAGCAGTTCTTC	CASSPSTAYNEQFF
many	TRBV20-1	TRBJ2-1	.	TGCAGTGCTTCGGGACTCGAGAGCTACAATGAGCAGTTCTTC	CSASGLESYNEQFF
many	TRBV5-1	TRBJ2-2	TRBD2	TGCGCCAGCAGCAGCACTAGCGCCGCCGGGGAGCTGTTTTTT	CASSSTSAAGELFF
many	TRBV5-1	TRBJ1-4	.	TGCGCCAGCAGCTTCTCGCCAGGGGACTTCGGGGAAAAACTGTTTTTT	CASSFSPGDFGEKLFF
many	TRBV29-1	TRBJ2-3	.	TGCAGCGTTGATGGGGGGCCCACAGATACGCAGTATTTT	CSVDGGPTDTQYF
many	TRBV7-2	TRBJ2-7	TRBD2	TGTGCCAGCGGCGAGAGTAGCGGGCTTCCCTACGAGCAGTACTTC	CASGESSGLPYEQYF
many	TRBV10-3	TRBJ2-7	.	TGTGCCATCAGTGAAAGGGACCTTAACGAGCAGTACTTC	CAISERDLNEQYF
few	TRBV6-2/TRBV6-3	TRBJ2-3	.	TGTGCCAGCATCCCAGACGGGGCCCCCACAGATACGCAGTATTTT	CASIPDGAPTDTQYF
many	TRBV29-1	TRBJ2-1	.	TGCAGCGTTGAAGGGAGGGACTTCAACTCCTACAATGAGCAGTTCTTC	CSVEGRDFNSYNEQFF
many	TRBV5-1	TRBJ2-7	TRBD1	TGCGCCAGCAGCGTTCCCGGGACAGGGTCACGCGAGCAGTACTTC	CASSVPGTGSREQYF
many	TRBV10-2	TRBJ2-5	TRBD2	TGCGCCAGCAGTGAAAGGACTAGCGGGAGACGGGGGAGAGAGACCCAGTACTTC	CASSERTSGRRGRETQYF
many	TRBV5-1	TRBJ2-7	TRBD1	TGCGCCAGCAGCTTGGACAGGGGTGGCGAGCAGTACTTC	CASSLDRGGEQYF
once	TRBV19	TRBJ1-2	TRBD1	TGTGCCAGTACGGACACAGGGGCTAACTATGGCTACACCTTC	CASTDTGANYGYTF
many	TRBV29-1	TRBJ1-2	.	TGCAGCGTTACTCCCCCTGCGGGGGTGGTGTATGGCTACACCTTC	CSVTPPAGVVYGYTF
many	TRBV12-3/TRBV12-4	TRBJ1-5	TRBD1	TGTGCCAGCAGTACGAGAAGGACAGGGGATCAGCCCCAGCATTTT	CASSTRRTGDQPQHF
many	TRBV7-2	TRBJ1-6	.	TGTGCCAGCAGCTCCCTGGGTATTAGCAATAATTCACCCCTCCACTTT	CASSSLGISNNSPLHF
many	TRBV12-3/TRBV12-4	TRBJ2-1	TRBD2	TGTGCCAGCAGTCCGGGACCTTTATTGGGACTAGCGGGCTACAATGAGCAGTTCTTC	CASSPGPLLGLAGYNEQFF
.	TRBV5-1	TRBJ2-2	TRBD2	TGCGCCAGCAGCTTTTCAGGGACTAGCGGGAGAGTGATCGGGGAGCTGTTTTTT	CASSFSGTSGRVIGELFF
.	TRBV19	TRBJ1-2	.	TGTGCCACTCACGGCCGGGACACGGGATGGGGTGGCTACACCTTC	CATHGRDTGWGGYTF
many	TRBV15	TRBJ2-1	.	TGTGCCACCACGGTCTGGGGGGTCGATGAGCAGTTCTTC	CATTVWGVDEQFF
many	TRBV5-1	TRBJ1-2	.	TGCGCCAGCAGCTCGACACCAGATAACTATGGCTACACCTTC	CASSSTPDNYGYTF
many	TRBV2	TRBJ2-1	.	TGTGCCAGCAGTGAACTAACCGAAGAGCAGTTCTTC	CASSELTEEQFF
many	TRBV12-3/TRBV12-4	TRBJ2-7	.	TGTGCCAGCAGTCAATCACGTAAGACTCCCTACGAGCAGTACTTC	CASSQSRKTPYEQYF
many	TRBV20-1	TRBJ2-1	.	TGCAGTGCTAGAGATCCACGGGCCCTCTACAATGAGCAGTTCTTC	CSARDPRALYNEQFF
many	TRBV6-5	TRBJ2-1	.	TGTGCCAGCAGTTCGAGCTCCTACAATGAGCAGTTCTTC	CASSSSSYNEQFF
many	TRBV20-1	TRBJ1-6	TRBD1	TGCAGTGCTAGAGCCCAGGGCCAGGGGGCGGGTAATTCACCCCTCCACTTT	CSARAQGQGAGNSPLHF
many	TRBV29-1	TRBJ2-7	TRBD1	TGCAGCGCCTGGGACAGGGAAGACGAGCAGTACTTC	CSAWDREDEQYF
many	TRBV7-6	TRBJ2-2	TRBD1	TGTGCCAGCAGCTTAGGAGCCGGGACAGCCGCGAACACCGGGGAGCTGTTTTTT	CASSLGAGTAANTGELFF
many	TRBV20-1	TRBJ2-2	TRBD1	TGCAGTGCATCCGGGACAGGCTACACCGGGGAGCTGTTTTTT	CSASGTGYTGELFF
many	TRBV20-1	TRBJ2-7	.	TGCAGTGCTAGAGCCGGAACCTACGAGCAGTACTTC	CSARAGTYEQYF
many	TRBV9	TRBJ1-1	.	TGTGCCAGCAGCGCGTTAGGGGACGTCACTGAAGCTTTCTTT	CASSALGDVTEAFF
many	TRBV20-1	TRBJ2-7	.	TGCAGTGTCCCGCTGGGGGGACACGTGGGGGGGGAGCAGTACTTC	CSVPLGGHVGGEQYF
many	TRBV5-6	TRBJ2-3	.	TGTGCCACCACGGGGCATGACACAGATACGCAGTATTTT	CATTGHDTDTQYF
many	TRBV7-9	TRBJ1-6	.	TGTGCCAGCAGCGAGGGAGGATCACCCCTCCACTTT	CASSEGGSPLHF
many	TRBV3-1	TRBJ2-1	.	TGTGCCAGCAGCCTCCGGGAGAGGGCAAAAAATGAGCAGTTCTTC	CASSLRERAKNEQFF
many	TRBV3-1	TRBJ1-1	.	TGTGCCAGCAGCCAGGGGTTTTTCCCTGAAGCTTTCTTT	CASSQGFFPEAFF
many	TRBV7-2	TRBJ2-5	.	TGTGCCAGCAGCTTTTCAGGGACAATTTTCGAGACCCAGTACTTC	CASSFSGTIFETQYF
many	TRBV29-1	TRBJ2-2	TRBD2	TGCAGCGTTATACTAGCGGACACCGGGGAGCTGTTTTTT	CSVILADTGELFF
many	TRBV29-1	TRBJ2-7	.	TGCAGCGTTGTCTACCTGGGATACTACGAGCAGTACTTC	CSVVYLGYYEQYF
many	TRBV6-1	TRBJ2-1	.	TGTGCCAGTGGATACTTGGATAGTTCCCAAAAGCAGTTCTTC	CASGYLDSSQKQFF
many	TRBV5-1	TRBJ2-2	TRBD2	TGCGCCAGCAGCTTGTGGGCTAGCGGGACCCCGAGCACCGGGGAGCTGTTTTTT	CASSLWASGTPSTGELFF
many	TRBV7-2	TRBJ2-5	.	TGTGCCAGCGCCGAGGGGAGGGAGACCCAGTACTTC	CASAEGRETQYF
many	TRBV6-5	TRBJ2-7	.	TGTGCCAGCAGTAAGACAGCCAGAAACTCCTACGAGCAGTACTTC	CASSKTARNSYEQYF
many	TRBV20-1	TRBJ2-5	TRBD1	TGCAGTGCTTGGACAGGGCGCCAAGAGACCCAGTACTTC	CSAWTGRQETQYF
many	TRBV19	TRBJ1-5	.	TGTGCCAGTGGCGGGAGGGGCAATCAGCCCCAGCATTTT	CASGGRGNQPQHF
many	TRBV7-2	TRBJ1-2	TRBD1	TGTGCCAGCAGCCTAGCTAATACAGGGGGCACTGGCTACACCTTC	CASSLANTGGTGYTF
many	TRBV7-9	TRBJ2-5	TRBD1	TGTGCCAGCAGCTCCCAGGGGGAAGTGGGTTACAAGGAGACCCAGTACTTC	CASSSQGEVGYKETQYF
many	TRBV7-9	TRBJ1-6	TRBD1	TGTGCCAGCAGCCACGGACAGGGCGGGTCACCCCTCCACTTT	CASSHGQGGSPLHF
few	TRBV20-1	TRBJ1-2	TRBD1	TGCAGTGCTCTACAGGGGGCTGCGGAGGGCTACACCTTC	CSALQGAAEGYTF
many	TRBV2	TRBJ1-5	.	TGTGCCAGCAGTGATTACCGGCCCTATAGCAATCAGCCCCAGCATTTT	CASSDYRPYSNQPQHF
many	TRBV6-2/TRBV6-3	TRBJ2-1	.	TGTGCCAGCAGTTACGTTCTCTACAATGAGCAGTTCTTC	CASSYVLYNEQFF
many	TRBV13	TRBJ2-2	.	TGTGCCAGCAGCTTAAGGAACACCGGGGAGCTGTTTTTT	CASSLRNTGELFF